This TCR beta chain derives from a study of T cell responses to AZD1222 COVID-19 vaccine. The study, taken as a whole, reports: The donor cohort was predominantly white British with a female majority, and clonal diversity may have been underestimated.

This clone was observed a single time. The target antigen is unknown. Using immunoSEQ multiplex PCR, the repertoire was profiled, and TCRdb retains in-frame clones only, with some absent. Here the sample spans 110,000 or so clones, more than 70% being singletons. Per the germline V gene, CDR1 is LNHDA and CDR2 is SQIVND (reference sequence). The CDR3 runs 15 residues. V shed 3 bases and J 7 bases; nucleotides not matched to a gene: 5. This sequence originates from an adult in good health. V and J are TRBV19 and TRBJ2-1, with 11 bases matching TRBD2. The specimen was peripheral blood, collected on day 0 of AZD1222 vaccination. The CDR3 bases are TGTGCCAGTAGTATTCTAGCGGGAGGTGGTAATGAGCAGTTCTTC. Residues: CASSILAGGGNEQFF.